The clone carrying this T cell receptor beta chain was recorded a few times. This entry comes from a study of blood T cell repertoires in COVID-19. Study as a whole: Both acute and convalescent COVID-19 samples were obtained from the United States, Italy and Spain. Sources were T cells, B-cell-depleted T cells, or PBMCs; the material itself was cDNA or gDNA.

As originally analysed: Using reference gene primer amplification, nucleated cell counts were estimated. Assay used: immunoSEQ multiplex PCR; TCRdb lists only in-frame clones, some missing. The V and J calls and clone size are taken from that table; D and trimming were inferred from the DNA. The data contain about 400,000 clones, around 89% of them singletons. The TCR comes from a man between 40 and 49 years old with acute or convalescent COVID-19. The specimen was peripheral blood.

This CDR3 reads CASSLDFSTDTQYF. CDR3 coding DNA: TGCGCCAGCAGCTTGGACTTCAGCACAGATACGCAGTATTTT. The chain uses TRBV5-1 and TRBJ2-3, with no clear D. V dropped 0 bases and J dropped 0 bases, with 5 bases sitting between them. This CDR3 comprises 14 residues. Germline V gene data show CDR1 as SGHRS and CDR2 as YFSETQ.